This passage covers 4 T cell receptor beta chains from one sample sequenced in a study of shared clonotypes between healthy human individuals. Libraries were prepared by immunoSEQ multiplex PCR; TCRdb keeps only in-frame clonotypes and omits some of them. The sample shows 450,000 to 600,000 clones, 79% of them seen only once. Sample: PBMCs. These receptors all stem from a woman aged 40 to 50 in good health. Some clones in this sample may be carry-over from other donors' samples.

This chain uses TRBV15 with TRBJ2-1, with a possible D match to TRBD2 (5 bases). The length of the CDR3 is 13 residues. In germline, CDR1 is LNHNV, CDR2 YYDKDF (reference sequence). Trimming stripped 0 bases from V and 8 bases from J, with 8 bases between. The CDR3 here is CATSRDVDYEQFF. CDR3 coding DNA: TGTGCCACCAGCAGAGATGTGGACTATGAGCAGTTCTTC.

The chain joins TRBV16 to TRBJ1-2; 7 positions match TRBD1. The V segment lost 6 bases and the J segment 3 bases; nucleotides outside the gene matches: 10. CDR3 length equals 15 residues. The germline gives CDR1 KGHSY, CDR2 FQNENV. The CDR3: CASSVSTGVDYGYTF. The DNA for the CDR3 is TGTGCCAGCAGTGTCAGTACAGGGGTTGACTATGGCTACACCTTC.

The rearrangement links TRBV28 to TRBJ1-3; D is perhaps TRBD1 (6 bases). Germline V lookup: CDR1 MDHEN, CDR2 SYDVKM. The CDR3 extends over 15 amino acids. V dropped 6 bases and J dropped 4 bases, with 16 bases sitting between them. The CDR3 region has the DNA TGTGCCAGCAGCCCTACAGGGATAGGCGGAAACACCATATATTTT. Translated, it gives CASSPTGIGGNTIYF.

This chain connects TRBV4-2 to TRBJ2-2, with D perhaps TRBD2 (6 bases). There are 17 residues in the CDR3. V was shortened by 1 base and J by 2 bases, with 14 bases between the two germline ends. The germline gives CDR1 LGHNA, CDR2 YNFKEQ. The CDR3 sequence is CASSQVPGTGNTGELFF. The CDR3 coding sequence is TGTGCCAGCAGCCAAGTTCCCGGGACTGGTAACACCGGGGAGCTGTTTTTT.